A single sample is the source of the 23 T cell receptor beta chains below, sequenced in a study of blood T cell repertoires in COVID-19. The assay was immunoSEQ multiplex PCR, and TCRdb's table has in-frame clones only and misses some. The table has about 170,000 clones, roughly 93% seen once; the top ten hold around 4.8%. The sample comprised peripheral blood. The source of these receptors is a man aged 18 to 35 with COVID-19, enrolled during active disease.

The chain is built from TRBV5-4 and TRBJ2-2; the match to TRBD2 covers 13 bases. Germline-derived CDR1 and CDR2 are SGHNT and YYREEE (reference sequence). V lost 3 bases to trimming and J lost 4 bases; unmatched junction nucleotides: 12. CDR3 length equals 19 residues. The CDR3 is CASSWGTSGKNLGTGELFF. CDR3 bases: TGTGCCAGCAGCTGGGGGACTAGCGGGAAAAACCTAGGCACCGGGGAGCTGTTTTTT.

The chain uses TRBV2 and TRBJ1-6; 9 bases are shared with TRBD1. After removal of 6 bases from V and 9 bases from J, the junction contained 9 bases not matched to a gene. Germline V gives CDR1 SNHLY, CDR2 FYNNEI. The CDR3 is made up of 15 amino acids. Here the CDR3 reads CASRDRTGEFSPLHF. CDR3 nucleotide sequence: TGTGCCAGCAGGGACCGGACAGGGGAGTTTTCACCCCTCCACTTT.

CDR3 DNA: TGTGCCTGGACGTGGACAGGCGCCTACAATGAGCAGTTCTTC. Amino acids: CAWTWTGAYNEQFF. The V gene is TRBV30, the J gene TRBJ2-1; 7 bases agree with TRBD1. This CDR3 contains 14 residues. Germline trimming cut 4 bases from V and 2 bases from J; bases unmatched to any gene: 5. From germline, CDR1 is GTSNPN and CDR2 SVGIG (reference sequence). Complete variable domain (other parts from reference TRBV30 and TRBJ2-1): SQTIHQWPATLVQPVGSPLSLECTVEGTSNPNLYWYRQAAGRGLQLLFYSVGIGQISSEVPQNLSASRPQDRQFILSSKKLLLSDSGFYLCAWTWTGAYNEQFFGPGTRLTVL.

The chain is built from TRBV3-1 (or the pseudogene TRBV3-2) and TRBJ2-1; TRBD2 agrees at 9 bases. V shed 0 bases, J shed 6 bases, and the junction held 12 bases outside the gene matches. Looked up from germline, CDR1 is LGHDT and CDR2 is YNNKEL (reference sequence). This CDR3 comprises 18 residues. Written as DNA, the CDR3 is TGTGCCAGCAGCCAAGAGTTTAGCGGGAGAGGTATCGGCAATGAGCAGTTCTTC. It specifies CASSQEFSGRGIGNEQFF.

The genes are TRBV6-5 and TRBJ1-2; tentative D call: TRBD1 (6 bases). V lost 0 bases, J lost 8 bases, and 10 bases lay in between. Germline V gives CDR1 MNHEY, CDR2 SVGAGI. The CDR3 contains 13 residues. The CDR3 DNA is TGTGCCAGCAGTTACTCGGGGGGGCACGGCTACACCTTC. Its translation is CASSYSGGHGYTF.

The rearrangement joins TRBV9 to TRBJ2-5, with 8 bases that match TRBD1. CDR3 size: 13 residues. V trimming: 3 bases; J trimming: 5 bases; junction bases outside the gene matches: 3. Germline V gives CDR1 SGDLS, CDR2 YYNGEE. For the CDR3, the DNA is TGTGCCAGCAGCGCGGACAGGGCTGAGACCCAGTACTTC. Translation: CASSADRAETQYF.

The chain links TRBV27 to TRBJ2-3; maybe TRBD2 (6 bases). The CDR3 contains 18 residues. V lost 0 bases, J lost 0 bases, and 16 bases lay in between. CDR1 and CDR2 from the germline V gene are MNHEY and SMNVEV (reference sequence). CDR3 residues: CASSLSLYGRGSTDTQYF. The CDR3 DNA sequence: TGTGCCAGCAGTTTATCACTATATGGACGGGGGAGCACAGATACGCAGTATTTT.

The chain joins TRBV19 to TRBJ1-5, with D perhaps TRBD1 (5 bases). CDR1 and CDR2 from the germline V gene are LNHDA and SQIVND (reference sequence). The V gene lost 3 bases and the J gene lost 6 bases, with 15 bases spanning the gap. The CDR3 covers 15 residues. CDR3 amino acids: CASSMIPREGQPQHF. CDR3 DNA sequence: TGTGCCAGTAGTATGATCCCCAGGGAGGGTCAGCCCCAGCATTTT.

The chain recombines TRBV5-4 with TRBJ1-1; TRBD1 agrees at 8 bases. Germline V gene data show CDR1 as SGHNT and CDR2 as YYREEE (reference sequence). The CDR3 contains 14 residues. V shed 4 bases and J 0 bases; nucleotides not matched to a gene: 2. The CDR3 spells CASSGDRLNTEAFF. The CDR3 nucleotides read TGTGCCAGCAGCGGGGACAGGCTGAACACTGAAGCTTTCTTT.

The CDR3 DNA reads TGTGCCAGCAGCGTGGGGGGACAGGTTCCCTCACCCCTCCACTTT. Amino acids: CASSVGGQVPSPLHF. V usage is TRBV5-4 and J usage is TRBJ1-6, with 8 bases lining up with TRBD1. The J segment lost 10 bases and the V segment lost 4 bases, leaving 10 bases of the junction unmatched. This CDR3 comprises 15 residues. CDR1 and CDR2 (germline): SGHNT, YYREEE (reference sequence).

The chain uses TRBV4-1 and TRBJ2-5, with 8 bases that match TRBD1. J was trimmed by 5 bases and V by 1 base; bases with no gene match: 6. Germline CDR1 is MGHRA and CDR2 is YSYEKL. The CDR3 consists of 15 residues. The CDR3 DNA follows: TGCGCCAGCAGCCAAGGTGGGACAGGAGGCGAGACCCAGTACTTC. The encoded protein is CASSQGGTGGETQYF.

V gene TRBV3-1 (or the pseudogene TRBV3-2) combines with J gene TRBJ2-1, with 9 bases identical to TRBD2. The V and J ends lost 2 bases and 2 bases, in that order; junction bases with no gene match: 7. The CDR3 loop spans 17 amino acids. The germline V gene has CDR1 LGHDT and CDR2 YNNKEL (reference sequence). The CDR3 reads CASSQWAGGPAYNEQFF. CDR3 nucleotide sequence: TGTGCCAGCAGCCAATGGGCGGGAGGGCCGGCCTACAATGAGCAGTTCTTC.

The sample holds a few counts of this clone. V gene TRBV10-3 combines with J gene TRBJ1-1, with D hard to call. The CDR3 covers 11 residues. CDR1 is ENHRY, CDR2 SYGVKD, per germline. V was clipped by 10 bases and J by 7 bases, with 13 bases between them. CDR3 sequence (DNA): TGTGCCACCAACCCCGGTAATGAAGCTTTCTTT. Its protein is CATNPGNEAFF.

This chain links TRBV2 with TRBJ1-5; maybe TRBD1 (6 bases). The CDR3 extends over 15 amino acids. Germline V lookup: CDR1 SNHLY, CDR2 FYNNEI. The ends were cut back, 6 bases at V and 1 base at J, with 13 bases in the middle. CDR3 bases: TGTGCCAGCAGGTGGGGGGGCAGAAGCAATCAGCCCCAGCATTTT. Its translation is CASRWGGRSNQPQHF.

This clone was picked up a small number of times. The chain has TRBV9 and TRBJ2-7; D remains ambiguous. Trimming removed 0 bases from V and 0 bases from J, with 13 bases in between. The CDR3 totals 16 residues. The V gene's germline CDR1 is SGDLS and CDR2 YYNGEE. The CDR3 sequence: CASSVVPVEDSYEQYF. DNA for the CDR3: TGTGCCAGCAGCGTAGTTCCCGTCGAGGACTCCTACGAGCAGTACTTC.

The chain joins TRBV9 to TRBJ2-2; TRBD1 agrees at 8 bases. The CDR3 sequence is 15 residues long. V gave up 1 base and J gave up 4 bases; unmatched junction bases: 3. Germline V CDR1 and CDR2: SGDLS, YYNGEE. CDR3 sequence: CASSVFGTGTGELFF. The CDR3 coding sequence is TGTGCCAGCAGCGTATTTGGGACAGGCACCGGGGAGCTGTTTTTT.

This clone has a count of ten or more. V is TRBV24-1 and J is TRBJ2-7; D possibly corresponds to TRBD1 (6 bases). Germline lookup yields CDR1 KGHDR and CDR2 SFDVKD. The CDR3 is 14 amino acids. V lost 9 bases, J lost 3 bases, and 17 bases lay in between. CDR3 sequence reads: CATARGGTSYEQYF. In nucleotides, the CDR3 is TGTGCCACCGCCCGAGGGGGTACGAGCTACGAGCAGTACTTC.

CDR3 residues: CASQLNRGGYNEQFF. CDR3 DNA: TGTGCCAGCCAGCTTAACAGGGGCGGCTACAATGAGCAGTTCTTC. The V and J genes are TRBV27 and TRBJ2-1; 7 bases fit TRBD1. The CDR3 has 15 residues. Trimming removed 8 bases from V and 3 bases from J; junction bases left unmatched: 10. Germline CDR1 reads MNHEY; CDR2 reads SMNVEV (reference sequence).

This clone was seen only once. The J gene is TRBJ1-1, the V gene TRBV10-3; D unresolved. V was shortened by 6 bases and J by 1 base, with 15 bases between the two germline ends. Germline values: CDR1 ENHRY, CDR2 SYGVKD. The length of the CDR3 is 15 residues. CDR3 sequence reads: CAIREKSGENTEAFF. In DNA form, the CDR3 reads TGTGCCATCAGGGAGAAGTCCGGAGAGAACACTGAAGCTTTCTTT.

The chain recombines TRBV19 with TRBJ1-5; D call uncertain. Per the germline V gene, CDR1 is LNHDA and CDR2 is SQIVND (reference sequence). The CDR3 is 13 residues long. V gave up 4 bases and J gave up 0 bases, with 4 bases separating them. The CDR3 sequence: CASSTLSNQPQHF. DNA for the CDR3: TGTGCCAGTAGTACACTTAGCAATCAGCCCCAGCATTTT.

The chain couples TRBV7-8 to TRBJ2-1; TRBD2 matches at 7 bases. The V gene end was trimmed by 4 bases and the J gene end by 5 bases; junction bases not matched to a gene: 8. The CDR3 contains 15 residues. CDR1 is SGHVS and CDR2 is FQNEAQ in the germline V gene. CDR3 sequence (DNA): TGTGCCAGCAGCTCCACCGTGGGGACTAACAATGAGCAGTTCTTC. Protein product: CASSSTVGTNNEQFF.

This rearrangement joins TRBV10-3 to TRBJ2-1, with D hard to call. CDR1 is ENHRY, CDR2 SYGVKD, per germline. V was clipped by 4 bases and J by 0 bases, with 7 bases between them. CDR3 length: 14 residues. CDR3 nucleotides: TGTGCCATCAGTGTAGAGCTCTCCTACAATGAGCAGTTCTTC. Translated, it gives CAISVELSYNEQFF.

The chain employs TRBV19 and TRBJ2-7; 9 nucleotides line up with TRBD1. This CDR3 has 15 residues. With V trimmed by 1 base and J by 5 bases, 6 bases remained unmatched. The germline V gene has CDR1 LNHDA and CDR2 SQIVND (reference sequence). DNA of the CDR3: TGTGCCAGTAGTATAGTTGGGACAGGGAATAACGAGCAGTACTTC. It specifies CASSIVGTGNNEQYF.